The present T cell receptor (beta chain) was sequenced within a study of long-term antiretroviral therapy in people with HIV (dated by TCRdb to 2022 to 2024). With regard to the full study: Collection of the earliest samples took place about a decade ahead of the 2015 WHO recommendation for immediate ART, at a time when ART was typically delayed until CD4 counts fell. A retrospective serial study tested whether ART initiation and durable HIV suppression were associated with changes in peripheral blood TRB repertoire composition and diversity. A total of 192 cryopreserved PBMC samples were contributed to the cohort by 30 adults with confirmed HIV infection, with samples collected serially over a mean of roughly six years (range 1-12). Among the 30 to 35 participants with HIV, fewer than twelve were female. No cross-contamination during QIAcube processing was seen in test extractions of a monoclonal T-cell line run alongside 30 or so polyclonal samples.

The immunoSEQ hsTCRB v3.0 assay was used at survey level resolution for TRB variable region sequencing. The targeted TRB sequencing depth was 40,000-50,000 T-cell genomes per sample. An Illumina MiSeq with a v3 150-cycle kit was used to sequence the pooled TRB libraries. Per the authors' processing: Repertoire analysis was run in R within a reproducible Nextflow workflow that covered QC, data transformation and analysis. LymphoSeq2, an R package for exploring AIRR-Seq data, was used to implement custom analyses. A few samples that produced fewer than 5000 total TRB sequences were removed, so approximately 190 HIV repertoires were analyzed. Of the approximately 190 retained HIV repertoires, over 55 were collected before and more than 120 after ART initiation. Repertoires were downsampled to 5000 TRB nucleotide sequences, with summary statistics averaged over 100 downsampling iterations. Only TRB sequences with CDR3 regions of at least seven amino acids were retained for analysis. Diversity was measured with a Shannon entropy-derived clonality score and the Gini coefficient. Repertoire networks linked the top 5000 CDR3 amino acid sequences whenever two sequences differed by an edit distance of one. Antigen specificity groups and MHC restriction were predicted for TRB CDR3 amino acid sequences with GLIPH2. To flag known associations with CMV, EBV, HIV or tissue antigens, CDR3 amino acid sequences were compared against VDJdb and McPAS-TCR. Pre-ART, post-ART and control groups were compared with Wilcoxon signed-rank tests and Holm-Bonferroni correction. The clones in this table, taken by TCRdb from immuneACCESS, are in-frame only. Not every clone is retained; where verified, under half of the shortfall comes from an unresolved V gene, and the cause of the rest is unknown. The V and J calls and clone size come from that table; D and trimming were worked out from the DNA. The sample table shows 11,000 or so clones, and roughly 85% are seen once. Around 15% of the sample belongs to the ten largest clones.

With regard to this clone: This receptor's antigen is unknown. Its ends do not fully match the called genes, so a read error is possible.

The paper's findings and limits, for the study overall: HIV repertoires had narrower CDR3 length ranges than controls, and the network structure suggested an antigen-experienced repertoire that shifted only slightly toward naive after ART. Owing to limited PBMC availability, only the TCR beta chain was sequenced, without alpha chain pairing. The samples were dated from about 2003 to 2017, and the ART regimens that were used may be less effective than current ART regimens. Expanded TRB clones identified before ART initiation dominated the repertoire at all time points, although this dominance fluctuated and declined in many PLHIV after ART. Because pre-ART samples had limited cell numbers, unsorted PBMC were profiled rather than sorted CD4+ and CD8+ T cells. Starting ART was linked to a significant rise in TRB diversity, yet even with long-term ART the diversity remained significantly lower than in transplant donor controls. Inferences about post-ART repertoire changes were limited because no data were available on ART adherence, viral resistance or therapy changes.

To be included, a participant needed at least one PBMC sample from before ART initiation plus at least two post-ART samples. Every participant with HIV received treatment in the United States of America. Cryopreserved samples of about 0.95-11 million PBMC were thawed and washed before DNA extraction. At the time of the earliest PBMC sample, participants with HIV were aged between 23 and 54 years. Per participant, PBMC samples came from 1-4 timepoints prior to ART initiation and 2-8 timepoints following ART initiation, for a median of 7 samples. For every participant, serial HIV viral load, CD4+ T-cell count, ART history and demographic data were obtained. Genomic DNA was extracted from unsorted PBMC with a Qiagen kit on a QIAcube, with processing performed in batches of 12 samples. Sample: unsorted PBMCs, taken 1.2 years after starting antiretroviral therapy. This sequence was found in a man aged 35 to 55 with HIV.

The DNA reads as follows: TGTGCCATCAGTGAGGCTCCGAATAACTATGGCTACACCTTC. Translated, it reads CAISEAPNNYGYTF. The rearranged chain carries TRBV6-5 and TRBJ1-2, with the identity of the D gene unclear. Including cysteine and phenylalanine, the CDR3 has 14 amino acids. Here the CDR3 DNA is all that survives: 42 bases in frame from base 1. CDR1 and CDR2 (MNHEY, SVGAGI) derive from the germline V gene.